This TCR beta chain was profiled in a study of blood T cell repertoires in COVID-19. Study context: In each case, the material was cDNA or gDNA derived from T cells, B-cell-depleted T cells, or PBMCs.

Per the study methods: For nucleated cells, counts were estimated from reference gene primer amplification. Assay used: immunoSEQ multiplex PCR; TCRdb lists only in-frame clones, some missing. Clone size and the V and J calls come from that table; the DNA yielded D and trimming. The table shows some 250,000 clones, with approximately 90% occurring only once. V trimming: 6 bases; J trimming: 3 bases; junction bases outside the gene matches: 7. Germline lookup yields CDR1 SQVTM and CDR2 ANQGSEA. CDR3 length: 13 residues. Symptom resolution, clearance, or two negative PCRs marked the recovered donors of Cohort 3.

Sequenced material: PBMCs or T cells enriched from blood (not recorded which). The TCR originated in a man aged 35 to 55 who had recovered from COVID-19. This chain links TRBV29-1 with TRBJ1-1; 7 nucleotides line up with TRBD1. This CDR3 reads CSVEQGLYTEAFF. In DNA, the CDR3 is TGCAGCGTCGAACAGGGGTTGTACACTGAAGCTTTCTTT.